These 9 T cell receptor beta chains were all obtained from the same sample, sequenced in a study of blood T cell repertoires in COVID-19. Sequencing was performed with immunoSEQ multiplex PCR; in TCRdb, only in-frame clones are kept and a portion is missing. This sample has about 120,000 clones, with approximately 80% found just once. Sequences were obtained from peripheral blood. These receptors all stem from a woman aged 70-85 years with acute or convalescent COVID-19.

The chain employs TRBV10-3 and TRBJ1-6; a weak D match, TRBD1 (5 bases). Trimming removed 3 bases at V and 6 bases at J, with 12 bases between. Germline assignment: CDR1 ENHRY and CDR2 SYGVKD. There are 15 residues in the CDR3. CDR3 nucleotide sequence: TGTGCCATCAGTGAACAGGCGGGGAGTAATTCACCCCTCCACTTT. Translation gives CAISEQAGSNSPLHF.

This clone has a single count. The chain joins TRBV29-1 to TRBJ1-1; 7 nucleotides line up with TRBD1. Trimming cost V 8 bases and J 0 bases; bases outside gene matches: 9. The CDR3 is made up of 14 amino acids. Germline V gene data show CDR1 as SQVTM and CDR2 as ANQGSEA. CDR3 in amino acids: CSSDRARVNTEAFF. CDR3 in DNA: TGCAGCTCAGACAGGGCTAGGGTGAACACTGAAGCTTTCTTT.

The chain recombines TRBV3-1 (or the pseudogene TRBV3-2) with TRBJ1-6; D remains ambiguous. This CDR3 region has 12 residues. CDR1 LGHDT and CDR2 YNNKEL come from the germline V gene (reference sequence). V was trimmed by 4 bases and J by 7 bases, leaving 5 bases between them. DNA of the CDR3: TGTGCCAGCAGCCTACGGAATTCACCCCTCCACTTT. Translation: CASSLRNSPLHF.

This clone showed up just a few times. Written as DNA, the CDR3 is TGTGCCAGCAGCGGTAGGACAGGGAACCAAGAGACCCAGTACTTC. Protein: CASSGRTGNQETQYF. The chain combines TRBV7-2 with TRBJ2-5; the match to TRBD1 covers 8 bases. CDR1 is SGHTA and CDR2 is FQGNSA in the germline V gene. This CDR3 has 15 amino acids. V was clipped by 5 bases and J by 0 bases; unmatched bases: 5.

The chain couples TRBV5-5 to TRBJ2-1, with 7 nucleotides matching TRBD1. In germline, CDR1 is SGHKS, CDR2 YYEKEE (reference sequence). J was trimmed by 3 bases and V by 4 bases; bases with no gene match: 7. CDR3 length: 15 residues. The CDR3 sequence: CASSTGQVNYNEQFF. DNA for the CDR3: TGTGCCAGCAGCACAGGACAGGTCAACTACAATGAGCAGTTCTTC.

This chain links TRBV6-2 or TRBV6-3 with TRBJ1-1; 8 bases are a match to TRBD1. The germline gives CDR1 MNHEY, CDR2 SVGEGT. V lost 6 bases and J lost 5; bases outside the gene matches: 5. This CDR3 comprises 13 residues. Here the CDR3 reads CASSDRGETEAFF. CDR3 nucleotide sequence: TGTGCCAGCAGCGACAGGGGAGAAACTGAAGCTTTCTTT.

The chain recombines TRBV4-3 with TRBJ1-6, with 7 bases that match TRBD1. CDR3 length: 17 amino acids. The ends lost 0 bases at V and 5 bases at J; junction bases unmatched: 7. Germline CDR1 and CDR2: LGHNA and YSLEER. In nucleotides, the CDR3 is TGCGCCAGCAGCCAAGATATGGTCAGGGGGAATAATTCACCCCTCCACTTT. Its translation: CASSQDMVRGNNSPLHF.

V and J are TRBV6-5 and TRBJ1-2; a weak D match, TRBD1 (5 bases). V was shortened by 0 bases and J by 5 bases, with 7 bases between the two germline ends. The CDR3 has 13 amino acids. Germline V gene data show CDR1 as MNHEY and CDR2 as SVGAGI. The DNA of the CDR3 is TGTGCCAGCAGTTACTCGACAGAGTATGGCTACACCTTC. It is translated as CASSYSTEYGYTF.

V is TRBV5-6 and J is TRBJ2-2; 11 bases agree with TRBD2. CDR1 and CDR2 from the germline V gene are SGHDT and YYEEEE. J was trimmed by 5 bases and V by 2 bases; bases with no gene match: 5. The CDR3 is 16 amino acids. This CDR3 reads CASSLLAGGRTGELFF. CDR3 DNA: TGTGCCAGCAGCTTATTAGCGGGGGGGCGTACCGGGGAGCTGTTTTTT.